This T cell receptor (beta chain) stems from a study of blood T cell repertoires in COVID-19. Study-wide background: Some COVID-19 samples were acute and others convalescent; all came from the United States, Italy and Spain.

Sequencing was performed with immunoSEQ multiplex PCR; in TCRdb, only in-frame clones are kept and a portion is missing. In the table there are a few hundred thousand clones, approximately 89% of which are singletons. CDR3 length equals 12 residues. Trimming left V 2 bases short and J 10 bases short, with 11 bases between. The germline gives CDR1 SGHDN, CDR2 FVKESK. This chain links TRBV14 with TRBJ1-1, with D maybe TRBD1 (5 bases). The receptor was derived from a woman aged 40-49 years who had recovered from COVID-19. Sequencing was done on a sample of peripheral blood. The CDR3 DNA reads TGTGCCAGCAGCCAAACGACAGTCTCAGCTTTCTTT. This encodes CASSQTTVSAFF.